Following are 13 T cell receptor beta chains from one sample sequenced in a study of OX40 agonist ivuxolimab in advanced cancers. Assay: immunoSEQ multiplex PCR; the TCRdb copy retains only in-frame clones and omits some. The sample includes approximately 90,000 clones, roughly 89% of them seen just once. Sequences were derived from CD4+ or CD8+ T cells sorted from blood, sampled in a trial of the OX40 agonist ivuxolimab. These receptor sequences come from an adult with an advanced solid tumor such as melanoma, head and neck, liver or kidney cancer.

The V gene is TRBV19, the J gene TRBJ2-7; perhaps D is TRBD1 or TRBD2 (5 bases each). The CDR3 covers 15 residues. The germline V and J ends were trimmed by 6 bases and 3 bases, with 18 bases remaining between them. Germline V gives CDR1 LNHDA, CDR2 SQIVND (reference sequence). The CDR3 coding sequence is TGTGCCAGTAGGGGGGTTGGGGAACGGTTCTACGAGCAGTACTTC. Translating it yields CASRGVGERFYEQYF.

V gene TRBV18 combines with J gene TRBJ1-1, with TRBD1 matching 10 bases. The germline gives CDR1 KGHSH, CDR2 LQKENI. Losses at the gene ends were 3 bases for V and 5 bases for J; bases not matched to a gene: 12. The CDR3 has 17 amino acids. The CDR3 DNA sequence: TGTGCCAGCTCACCGCCAAGAGACAGGGGGCCTTTGACTGAAGCTTTCTTT. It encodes CASSPPRDRGPLTEAFF.

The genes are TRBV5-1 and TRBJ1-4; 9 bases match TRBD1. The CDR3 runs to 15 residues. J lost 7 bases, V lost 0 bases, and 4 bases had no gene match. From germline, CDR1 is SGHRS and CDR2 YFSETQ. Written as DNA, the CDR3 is TGCGCCAGCAGCTTGGAGGGACAGGGTTTTGAAAAACTGTTTTTT. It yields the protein CASSLEGQGFEKLFF.

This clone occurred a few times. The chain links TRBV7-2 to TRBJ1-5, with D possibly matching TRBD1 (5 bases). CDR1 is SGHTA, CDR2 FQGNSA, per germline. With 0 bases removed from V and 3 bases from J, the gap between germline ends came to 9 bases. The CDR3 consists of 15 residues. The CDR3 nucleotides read TGTGCCAGCAGCTTAGCGGGGGACTCCAATCAGCCCCAGCATTTT. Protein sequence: CASSLAGDSNQPQHF.

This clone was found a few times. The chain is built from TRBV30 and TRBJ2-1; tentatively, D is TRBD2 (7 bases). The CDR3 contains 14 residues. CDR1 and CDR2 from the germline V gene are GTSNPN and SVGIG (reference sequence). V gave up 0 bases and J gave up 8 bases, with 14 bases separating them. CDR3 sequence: CAWSVLGGADEQFF. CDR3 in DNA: TGTGCCTGGAGTGTACTAGGGGGGGCCGATGAGCAGTTCTTC.

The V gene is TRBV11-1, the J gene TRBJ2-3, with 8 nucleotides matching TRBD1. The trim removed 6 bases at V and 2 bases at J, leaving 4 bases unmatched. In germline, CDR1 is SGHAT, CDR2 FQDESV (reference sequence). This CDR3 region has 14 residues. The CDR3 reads CASRKTGVTDTQYF. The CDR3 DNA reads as TGTGCCAGCAGAAAGACAGGGGTCACAGATACGCAGTATTTT.

CDR3 loop: CASRRDTRNYGYTF. In DNA form, the CDR3 reads TGTGCCAGTCGACGGGACACGAGAAACTATGGCTACACCTTC. The rearrangement uses TRBV7-2 and TRBJ1-2; TRBD1 is a possible D gene (6 bases). Germline V gene sequence: CDR1 SGHTA, CDR2 FQGNSA. CDR3 length: 14 residues. Deletions cut 9 bases from V and 2 bases from J, with 16 bases between.

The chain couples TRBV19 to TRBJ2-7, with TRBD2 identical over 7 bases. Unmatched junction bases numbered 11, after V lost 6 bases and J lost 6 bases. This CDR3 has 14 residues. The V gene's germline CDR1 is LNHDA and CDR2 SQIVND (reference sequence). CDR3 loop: CASRPGRGSSEQYF. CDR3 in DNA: TGTGCCAGTAGACCTGGGCGGGGGAGTAGCGAGCAGTACTTC.

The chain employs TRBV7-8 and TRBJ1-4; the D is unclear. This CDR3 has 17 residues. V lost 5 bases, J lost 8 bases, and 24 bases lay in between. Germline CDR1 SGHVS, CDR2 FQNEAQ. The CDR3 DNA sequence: TGTGCCAGCAGCCGAAACACTTTAGATTTATCTGGAGAAAAACTGTTTTTT. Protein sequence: CASSRNTLDLSGEKLFF.

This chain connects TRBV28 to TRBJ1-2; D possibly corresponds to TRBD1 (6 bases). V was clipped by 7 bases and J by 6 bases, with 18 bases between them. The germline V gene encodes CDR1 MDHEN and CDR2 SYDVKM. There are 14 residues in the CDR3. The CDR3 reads CASTPGGRTDGYTF. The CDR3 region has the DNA TGTGCCAGCACCCCCGGGGGCAGGACGGATGGCTACACCTTC.

CDR3 protein: CASRNTDTQYF. The CDR3 nucleotides are TGTGCCAGCAGAAACACAGATACGCAGTATTTT. The chain employs TRBV19 and TRBJ2-3, with D hard to call. There are 11 residues in the CDR3. The germline V and J ends were trimmed by 9 bases and 2 bases, with 6 bases remaining between them. Germline V gene sequence: CDR1 LNHDA, CDR2 SQIVND (reference sequence).

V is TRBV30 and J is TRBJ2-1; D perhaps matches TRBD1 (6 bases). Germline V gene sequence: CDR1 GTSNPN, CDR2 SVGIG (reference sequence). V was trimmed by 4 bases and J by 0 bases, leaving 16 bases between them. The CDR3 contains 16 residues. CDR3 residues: CAWMPPRGSSYNEQFF. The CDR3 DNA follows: TGTGCCTGGATGCCCCCTAGGGGGAGCTCCTACAATGAGCAGTTCTTC.

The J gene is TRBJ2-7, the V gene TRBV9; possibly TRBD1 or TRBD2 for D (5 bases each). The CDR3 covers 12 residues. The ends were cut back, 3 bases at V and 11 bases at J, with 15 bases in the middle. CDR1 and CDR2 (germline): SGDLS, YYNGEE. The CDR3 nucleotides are TGTGCCAGCAGCGCGCCCCCGGGACCGGAGTACTTC. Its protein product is CASSAPPGPEYF.